This T cell receptor beta chain appears in the sequencing data of a study of cytomegalovirus exposure and HLA in healthy donors. Findings of the study overall: In vitro experiments confirmed that three CMV-associated chains were specific for CMV antigens. The study designated roughly 150 TCR beta chains cytomegalovirus-associated. Reported performance of the classifier showed diagnosis of cytomegalovirus status with high specificity and sensitivity. The tendency of first-cohort TCR clusters to co-occur in the 120 validation repertoires was the finding of a later analysis.

This CDR3 is 17 amino acids long. V was trimmed by 4 bases and J by 0 bases, leaving 16 bases between them. Germline assignment: CDR1 MGHRA and CDR2 YSYEKL. Measured with immunoSEQ multiplex PCR; TCRdb has only the in-frame clones, and not every one. The sample includes 160,000 or so clones, more than 75% of them seen just once. About this clone itself: Its antigen is undetermined.

The sequence derives from a woman under 40 in good health and CMV-seronegative. The material sequenced was PBMCs. The V call is TRBV4-1, the J call TRBJ2-1; D possibly corresponds to TRBD2 (6 bases). DNA of the CDR3: TGCGCCAGCAGCCTCCTCGGGAGAGGGCTCTCCTACAATGAGCAGTTCTTC. It translates to CASSLLGRGLSYNEQFF.